This is a list of T cell receptor beta chains from one sample in a study of shared clonotypes between healthy human individuals. This table comes from immunoSEQ multiplex PCR, and its TCRdb copy is limited to in-frame clones, with some not included. The sample consists of a few hundred thousand clones, 97% of them appearing once. Sequencing input: naive CD4+ T cells sorted from blood. The receptor source for this set is a woman in her twenties or thirties in good health. Both conserved end residues are part of each CDR3. D genes are given only for firm matches. Where a row states a size, it is once, few, many or the class of an expanded clone; other rows omit it.

j_gene: TRBJ2-7
v_gene: TRBV6-1
d_gene: .
abundance: .
CDR3aa: CASRKPGQIYEQYF
CDR3nt: TGTGCCAGCAGAAAGCCGGGACAAATCTACGAGCAGTACTTC

j_gene: TRBJ2-7
v_gene: TRBV15
d_gene: .
abundance: .
CDR3aa: CATSRDYLSFGTGLGGQYF
CDR3nt: TGTGCCACCAGCAGAGATTATTTGAGTTTTGGGACAGGACTAGGTGGGCAGTACTTC

j_gene: TRBJ2-7
v_gene: TRBV7-8
d_gene: .
abundance: .
CDR3aa: CASSLARTGPGYF
CDR3nt: TGTGCCAGCAGCTTAGCGCGGACGGGTCCGGGGTACTTC

j_gene: TRBJ1-1
v_gene: TRBV9
d_gene: .
abundance: .
CDR3aa: CASSKASWLNTEAFF
CDR3nt: TGTGCCAGCAGCAAGGCTAGTTGGTTGAACACTGAAGCTTTCTTT

j_gene: TRBJ1-5
v_gene: TRBV28
d_gene: .
abundance: .
CDR3aa: CASGRTEINQPQHF
CDR3nt: TGTGCCAGCGGAAGGACAGAGATAAATCAGCCCCAGCATTTT

j_gene: TRBJ2-5
v_gene: TRBV12-2
d_gene: .
abundance: once
CDR3aa: CASRLRTSGQETQYF
CDR3nt: TGTGCAAGTCGCTTACGGACTAGCGGACAAGAGACCCAGTACTTC

j_gene: TRBJ2-1
v_gene: TRBV29-1
d_gene: TRBD2
abundance: .
CDR3aa: CSVERVSSGMFYNEQFF
CDR3nt: TGCAGCGTTGAAAGGGTATCTAGCGGGATGTTCTACAATGAGCAGTTCTTC

j_gene: TRBJ1-1
v_gene: TRBV28
d_gene: .
abundance: .
CDR3aa: CASSFSRSIAEAFF
CDR3nt: TGTGCCAGCAGTTTCTCTCGATCGATCGCTGAAGCTTTCTTT

j_gene: TRBJ2-3
v_gene: TRBV30
d_gene: TRBD2
abundance: .
CDR3aa: CAGTNTDTQYF
CDR3nt: TGTGCCGGGACTAACACAGATACGCAGTATTTT

j_gene: TRBJ2-4
v_gene: TRBV5-1
d_gene: TRBD1
abundance: .
CDR3aa: CASSLDRTGTTKNIQYF
CDR3nt: TGCGCCAGCAGCTTGGACCGGACAGGGACAACCAAAAACATTCAGTACTTC

j_gene: TRBJ2-7
v_gene: TRBV5-1
d_gene: TRBD2
abundance: .
CDR3aa: CASSLGTSPFSYEQYF
CDR3nt: TGCGCCAGCAGCTTGGGGACTAGTCCCTTCTCCTACGAGCAGTACTTC

j_gene: TRBJ2-7
v_gene: TRBV19
d_gene: .
abundance: .
CDR3aa: CASSAQGRGSGYEQYF
CDR3nt: TGTGCCAGTAGTGCCCAGGGGAGGGGCAGTGGTTACGAGCAGTACTTC

j_gene: TRBJ1-5
v_gene: TRBV5-1
d_gene: .
abundance: .
CDR3aa: CASSLTEGPPQHF
CDR3nt: TGCGCCAGCAGCTTGACTGAGGGTCCGCCCCAGCATTTT

j_gene: TRBJ1-5
v_gene: TRBV28
d_gene: TRBD1
abundance: .
CDR3aa: CASSSPTGGVYQPQHF
CDR3nt: TGTGCCAGCAGTTCCCCGACAGGGGGCGTCTATCAGCCCCAGCATTTT

j_gene: TRBJ2-2
v_gene: TRBV4-2
d_gene: .
abundance: .
CDR3aa: CASSQGIGELFF
CDR3nt: TGTGCCAGCAGCCAAGGTATCGGGGAGCTGTTTTTT

j_gene: TRBJ1-2
v_gene: TRBV7-2
d_gene: .
abundance: .
CDR3aa: CASSLGGGPTYIGYTF
CDR3nt: TGTGCCAGCAGCTTAGGGGGGGGTCCTACCTATATTGGCTACACCTTC

j_gene: TRBJ2-7
v_gene: TRBV5-1
d_gene: TRBD2
abundance: .
CDR3aa: CASSLGPGKAGAYEQYF
CDR3nt: TGCGCCAGCAGCTTGGGCCCAGGTAAAGCGGGAGCCTACGAGCAGTACTTC

j_gene: TRBJ2-1
v_gene: TRBV29-1
d_gene: TRBD1
abundance: .
CDR3aa: CSAPGQGHNEQFF
CDR3nt: TGCAGCGCTCCGGGACAGGGGCACAATGAGCAGTTCTTC

j_gene: TRBJ1-1
v_gene: TRBV5-4
d_gene: TRBD1
abundance: .
CDR3aa: CASSFRTGVNTEAFF
CDR3nt: TGTGCCAGCAGCTTCAGGACAGGGGTGAACACTGAAGCTTTCTTT

j_gene: TRBJ2-3
v_gene: TRBV10-1
d_gene: .
abundance: .
CDR3aa: CASSESRDTDTQYF
CDR3nt: TGCGCCAGCAGTGAGTCGAGGGACACAGATACGCAGTATTTT

j_gene: TRBJ2-6
v_gene: TRBV6-5
d_gene: .
abundance: .
CDR3aa: CASSSGSGANVLTF
CDR3nt: TGTGCCAGCAGTTCAGGGTCTGGGGCCAACGTCCTGACTTTC

j_gene: TRBJ2-7
v_gene: TRBV7-4
d_gene: TRBD2
abundance: .
CDR3aa: CASSWPGLRFLDDEQYF
CDR3nt: TGTGCCAGCAGCTGGCCGGGACTAAGATTCCTGGACGACGAGCAGTACTTC

j_gene: TRBJ1-1
v_gene: TRBV11-2
d_gene: TRBD1
abundance: .
CDR3aa: CASSPYDRENTEAFF
CDR3nt: TGTGCCAGCAGCCCCTATGACAGGGAGAACACTGAAGCTTTCTTT

j_gene: TRBJ2-7
v_gene: TRBV4-1
d_gene: .
abundance: .
CDR3aa: CASSQARGQPTSYEQYF
CDR3nt: TGCGCCAGCAGCCAAGCTAGGGGACAACCTACCTCCTACGAGCAGTACTTC

j_gene: TRBJ2-7
v_gene: TRBV28
d_gene: .
abundance: .
CDR3aa: CASSLQAPYEQYF
CDR3nt: TGTGCCAGCAGTTTACAGGCCCCCTACGAGCAGTACTTC

j_gene: TRBJ1-4
v_gene: TRBV28
d_gene: TRBD1
abundance: .
CDR3aa: CASSKGQGTTNEKLFF
CDR3nt: TGTGCCAGCAGTAAAGGACAGGGCACAACTAATGAAAAACTGTTTTTT

j_gene: TRBJ1-1
v_gene: TRBV6-1
d_gene: .
abundance: .
CDR3aa: CASRWGRTAVTEAFF
CDR3nt: TGTGCCAGCAGATGGGGGAGGACAGCCGTCACTGAAGCTTTCTTT

j_gene: TRBJ1-2
v_gene: TRBV7-8
d_gene: .
abundance: .
CDR3aa: CASSLRDYGYTF
CDR3nt: TGTGCCAGCAGCTTGAGGGACTATGGCTACACCTTC

j_gene: TRBJ2-7
v_gene: TRBV28
d_gene: .
abundance: .
CDR3aa: CASSLDIGSVIYEQYF
CDR3nt: TGTGCCAGCAGTTTAGATATTGGTAGCGTAATCTACGAGCAGTACTTC

j_gene: TRBJ1-1
v_gene: TRBV7-2
d_gene: TRBD1
abundance: .
CDR3aa: CASSLEIVRGGAEAFF
CDR3nt: TGTGCCAGCAGCTTAGAAATTGTCAGAGGGGGCGCTGAAGCTTTCTTT

j_gene: TRBJ2-1
v_gene: TRBV20-1
d_gene: .
abundance: .
CDR3aa: CSASLQSQFF
CDR3nt: TGCAGTGCTAGCTTACAGTCGCAGTTCTTC

j_gene: TRBJ1-2
v_gene: TRBV2
d_gene: .
abundance: .
CDR3aa: CASSARRDNYGYTF
CDR3nt: TGTGCCAGCAGTGCCCGTCGGGACAACTATGGCTACACCTTC

j_gene: TRBJ2-3
v_gene: TRBV19
d_gene: .
abundance: .
CDR3aa: CASRTGQSDTQYF
CDR3nt: TGTGCCAGTAGAACTGGACAGTCAGATACGCAGTATTTT

j_gene: TRBJ2-3
v_gene: TRBV7-6
d_gene: TRBD1
abundance: .
CDR3aa: CASSLGGQGTDTQYF
CDR3nt: TGTGCCAGCAGCTTAGGGGGACAGGGGACAGATACGCAGTATTTT

j_gene: TRBJ2-7
v_gene: TRBV11-2
d_gene: .
abundance: .
CDR3aa: CASRNTGRGPGYEQYF
CDR3nt: TGTGCCAGCAGAAATACCGGGCGGGGCCCGGGATACGAGCAGTACTTC

j_gene: TRBJ1-4
v_gene: TRBV6-4
d_gene: .
abundance: .
CDR3aa: CASSEGEGEKLFF
CDR3nt: TGTGCCAGCAGTGAAGGGGAGGGTGAAAAACTGTTTTTT

j_gene: TRBJ1-2
v_gene: TRBV18
d_gene: TRBD1
abundance: .
CDR3aa: CASSPQRTGDYGYTF
CDR3nt: TGTGCCAGCTCACCGCAGAGGACAGGGGATTATGGCTACACCTTC

j_gene: TRBJ1-1
v_gene: TRBV2
d_gene: .
abundance: .
CDR3aa: CASSVGSTEAFF
CDR3nt: TGTGCCAGCAGTGTTGGAAGCACTGAAGCTTTCTTT

j_gene: TRBJ2-1
v_gene: TRBV19
d_gene: TRBD1
abundance: .
CDR3aa: CASKGANEQFF
CDR3nt: TGTGCCAGTAAGGGGGCCAATGAGCAGTTCTTC

j_gene: TRBJ2-3
v_gene: TRBV20-1
d_gene: .
abundance: once
CDR3aa: CSAKPTDTQYF
CDR3nt: TGCAGTGCCAAACCGACAGATACGCAGTATTTT

j_gene: TRBJ2-3
v_gene: TRBV18
d_gene: TRBD2
abundance: .
CDR3aa: CASSLIAGGMTDTQYF
CDR3nt: TGTGCCAGCTCACTCATAGCGGGAGGGATGACAGATACGCAGTATTTT

j_gene: TRBJ1-2
v_gene: TRBV4-1
d_gene: .
abundance: .
CDR3aa: CASSQDRGNYGYTF
CDR3nt: TGCGCCAGCAGCCAAGATAGGGGGAACTATGGCTACACCTTC

j_gene: TRBJ2-7
v_gene: TRBV28
d_gene: TRBD1
abundance: .
CDR3aa: CASSWDRPTYEQYF
CDR3nt: TGTGCCAGCAGTTGGGACAGGCCTACCTACGAGCAGTACTTC

j_gene: TRBJ2-3
v_gene: TRBV28
d_gene: .
abundance: .
CDR3aa: CASSLAFSLGLADTQYF
CDR3nt: TGTGCCAGCAGTTTAGCGTTTTCTCTAGGGCTTGCAGATACGCAGTATTTT

j_gene: TRBJ2-7
v_gene: TRBV19
d_gene: TRBD1
abundance: .
CDR3aa: CASSKEDRATYEQYF
CDR3nt: TGTGCCAGTAGTAAGGAGGACAGGGCTACCTACGAGCAGTACTTC

j_gene: TRBJ1-5
v_gene: TRBV28
d_gene: TRBD1
abundance: .
CDR3aa: CASSPSGQGDQPQHF
CDR3nt: TGTGCCAGCAGTCCATCGGGACAGGGGGACCAGCCCCAGCATTTT

j_gene: TRBJ1-1
v_gene: TRBV18
d_gene: .
abundance: .
CDR3aa: CASSSRDPTEAFF
CDR3nt: TGTGCCAGCTCATCCCGGGACCCCACTGAAGCTTTCTTT

j_gene: TRBJ2-3
v_gene: TRBV27
d_gene: TRBD2
abundance: .
CDR3aa: CASSFSAGGGPDTQYF
CDR3nt: TGTGCCAGCAGTTTTTCCGCGGGAGGGGGGCCAGATACGCAGTATTTT

j_gene: TRBJ1-4
v_gene: TRBV5-5
d_gene: .
abundance: .
CDR3aa: CASSGAYATNEKLFF
CDR3nt: TGTGCCAGCAGTGGGGCCTATGCAACTAATGAAAAACTGTTTTTT

j_gene: TRBJ2-5
v_gene: TRBV2
d_gene: TRBD2
abundance: few
CDR3aa: CASSAGTSGPHYF
CDR3nt: TGTGCCAGCAGCGCCGGGACTAGCGGACCCCACTACTTC